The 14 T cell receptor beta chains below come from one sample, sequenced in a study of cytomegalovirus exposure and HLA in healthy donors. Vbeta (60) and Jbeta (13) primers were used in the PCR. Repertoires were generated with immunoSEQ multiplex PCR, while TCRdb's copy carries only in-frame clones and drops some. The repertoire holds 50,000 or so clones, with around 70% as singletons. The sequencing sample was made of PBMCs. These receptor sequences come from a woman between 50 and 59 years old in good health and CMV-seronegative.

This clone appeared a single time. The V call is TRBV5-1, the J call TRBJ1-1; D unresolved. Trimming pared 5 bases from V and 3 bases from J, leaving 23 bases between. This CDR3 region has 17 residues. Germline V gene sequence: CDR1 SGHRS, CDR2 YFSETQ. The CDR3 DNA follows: TGCGCCAGCAGACCCCTAGAGGGCGCGAAGGTATACACTGAAGCTTTCTTT. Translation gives CASRPLEGAKVYTEAFF.

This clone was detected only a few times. CDR3 nucleotides: TGTGCCTGGAGTGTTCCCTCTGGCAATCAGCCCCAGCATTTT. Translation gives CAWSVPSGNQPQHF. V usage is TRBV30 and J usage is TRBJ1-5; no definite D call. Germline V lookup: CDR1 GTSNPN, CDR2 SVGIG (reference sequence). The CDR3 is 14 amino acids. Trimming pared 0 bases from V and 2 bases from J, leaving 8 bases between.

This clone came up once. In DNA, the CDR3 is TGTGCCAGTCAAACGTGGGGAGAAGAAAACACCATATATTTT. Protein: CASQTWGEENTIYF. The genes are TRBV28 and TRBJ1-3; no firm D call. The germline gives CDR1 MDHEN, CDR2 SYDVKM. The CDR3 consists of 14 residues. Deletions cut 9 bases from V and 6 bases from J, with 18 bases between.

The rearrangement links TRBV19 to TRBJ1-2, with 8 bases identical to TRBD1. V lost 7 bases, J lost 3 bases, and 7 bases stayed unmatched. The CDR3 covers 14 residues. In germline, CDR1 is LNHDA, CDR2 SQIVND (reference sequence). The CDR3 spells CASNPQGEDYGYTF. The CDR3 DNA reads TGTGCCAGTAACCCACAGGGGGAGGACTATGGCTACACCTTC.

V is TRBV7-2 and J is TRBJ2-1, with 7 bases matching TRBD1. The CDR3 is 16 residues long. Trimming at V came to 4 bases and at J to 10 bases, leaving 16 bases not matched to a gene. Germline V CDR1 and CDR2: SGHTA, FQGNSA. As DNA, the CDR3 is TGTGCCAGCAGCTCCCGACCTAGGGGGCGGCAAGAGGAGCAGTTCTTC. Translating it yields CASSSRPRGRQEEQFF.

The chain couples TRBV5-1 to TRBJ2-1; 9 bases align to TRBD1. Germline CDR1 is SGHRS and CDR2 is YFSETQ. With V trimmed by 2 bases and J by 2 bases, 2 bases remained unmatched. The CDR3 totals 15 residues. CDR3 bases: TGCGCCAGCAGCTTAGGGACAGGGCCCTACAATGAGCAGTTCTTC. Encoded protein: CASSLGTGPYNEQFF.

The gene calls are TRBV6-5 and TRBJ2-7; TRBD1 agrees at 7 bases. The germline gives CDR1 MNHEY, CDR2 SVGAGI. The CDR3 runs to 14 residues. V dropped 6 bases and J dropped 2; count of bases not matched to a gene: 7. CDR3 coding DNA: TGTGCCAGCAGCTTCACAGGGGACCCCTACGAGCAGTACTTC. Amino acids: CASSFTGDPYEQYF.

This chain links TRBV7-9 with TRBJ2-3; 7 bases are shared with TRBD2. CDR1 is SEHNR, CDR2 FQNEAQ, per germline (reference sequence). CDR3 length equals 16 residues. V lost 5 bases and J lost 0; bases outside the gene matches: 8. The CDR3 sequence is CASSQAGLPSTDTQYF. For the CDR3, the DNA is TGTGCCAGCAGCCAGGCGGGACTACCAAGCACAGATACGCAGTATTTT.

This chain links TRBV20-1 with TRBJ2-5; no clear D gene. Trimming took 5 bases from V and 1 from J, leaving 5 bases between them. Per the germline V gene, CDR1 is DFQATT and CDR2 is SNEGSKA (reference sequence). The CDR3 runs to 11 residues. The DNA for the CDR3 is TGCAGTGCTTCTACCCAAGAGACCCAGTACTTC. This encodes CSASTQETQYF.

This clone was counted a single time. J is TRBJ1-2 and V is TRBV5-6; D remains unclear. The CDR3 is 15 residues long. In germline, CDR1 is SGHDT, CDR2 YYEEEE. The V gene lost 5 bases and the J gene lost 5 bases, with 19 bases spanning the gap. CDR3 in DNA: TGTGCCAGCAGTGATGCGAGGGCAGGAAAGTATGGCTACACCTTC. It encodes CASSDARAGKYGYTF.

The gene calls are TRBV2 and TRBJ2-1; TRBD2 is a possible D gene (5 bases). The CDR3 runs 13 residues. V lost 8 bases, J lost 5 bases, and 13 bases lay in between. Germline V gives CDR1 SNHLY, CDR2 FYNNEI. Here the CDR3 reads CASGVLENNEQFF. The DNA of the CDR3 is TGTGCCAGCGGAGTACTAGAGAACAATGAGCAGTTCTTC.

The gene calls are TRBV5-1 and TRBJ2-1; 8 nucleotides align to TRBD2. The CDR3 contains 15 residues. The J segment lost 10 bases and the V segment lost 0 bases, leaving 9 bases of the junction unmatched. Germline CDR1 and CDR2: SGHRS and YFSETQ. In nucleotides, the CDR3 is TGCGCCAGCAGCTTGGATCCCGCGGGGGGTAGCGAGCAGTTCTTC. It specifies CASSLDPAGGSEQFF.

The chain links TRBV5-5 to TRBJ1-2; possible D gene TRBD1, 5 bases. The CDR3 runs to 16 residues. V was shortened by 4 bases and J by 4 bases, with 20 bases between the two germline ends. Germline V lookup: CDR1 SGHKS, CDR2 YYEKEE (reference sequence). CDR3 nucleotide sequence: TGTGCCAGCAGCCGGGGGACCACGGGGCTCGGCTATGGCTACACCTTC. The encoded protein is CASSRGTTGLGYGYTF.

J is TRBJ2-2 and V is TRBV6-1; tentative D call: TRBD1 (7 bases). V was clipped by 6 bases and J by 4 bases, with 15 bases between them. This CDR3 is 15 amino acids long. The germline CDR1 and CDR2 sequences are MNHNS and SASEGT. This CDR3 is CASRAGGISTGELFF. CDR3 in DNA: TGTGCCAGCAGGGCAGGGGGGATAAGCACCGGGGAGCTGTTTTTT.